Below are 14 T cell receptor beta chains sequenced from a single sample in a study of blood T cells in healthy people across ages. Next came a second PCR, run for about 7 to 12 cycles, which used a sample-barcoded 5' primer along with a J-beta primer mix. TCRdb reprocessed the 5' RACE reads with MiXCR, giving one entry per CDR3 protein. This sample has hundreds of thousands of distinct CDR3 sequences; roughly 26% occur once, and the top ten carry about 3%. These data also formed part of another study, on T cells of mothers and their children.

Sequencing was done on a sample of blood. The receptors were sampled from a boy under 18 in good health.

The chain recombines TRBV12-3 or TRBV12-4 with TRBJ2-7; D may be TRBD1 (5 bases). CDR3 size: 14 residues. The V gene lost 3 bases and the J gene lost 7 bases, with 16 bases spanning the gap. CDR3 DNA: TGTGCCAGCAGTTTCTGGCTAGGAACAGGAGAGCAGTACTTC. Translation: CASSFWLGTGEQYF.

This clonotype was picked up a small number of times. This CDR3 is CASSLSPGGNEQYF. The CDR3 DNA sequence: TGTGCCAGCAGCTTAAGTCCCGGAGGCAACGAGCAGTACTTC. The chain combines TRBV11-2 with TRBJ2-5; D possibly corresponds to TRBD2 (5 bases). The J call may be wrong; the DNA end is better matched by TRBJ2-7. Germline V gene data show CDR1 as SGHAT and CDR2 as FQNNGV. CDR3 length: 14 residues.

The chain has TRBV7-3 and TRBJ2-2; 15 bases are a match to TRBD2. The CDR3 covers 19 residues. Germline assignment: CDR1 SGHTA and CDR2 FQGTGA. The trim removed 4 bases at V and 0 bases at J, leaving 6 bases unmatched. The CDR3 here is CASSSAGLAGGANTGELFF. The CDR3 region has the DNA TGTGCCAGCAGCTCGGCGGGACTAGCGGGGGGCGCGAACACCGGGGAGCTGTTTTTT.

As to this clonotype: One end of the junction does not line up with germline, which may come from a read error. This chain links TRBV5-1 with TRBJ2-5; D gene uncertain. The germline V gene has CDR1 SGHRS and CDR2 YFSETQ. This CDR3 spans 14 amino acids. This CDR3 is CASSLDGLQETLYF. The DNA for the CDR3 is TGCGCCAGCAGCTTGGACGGGCTCCAAGAGACCCTGTACTTC. Together with reference TRBV5-1 and TRBJ2-5, the CDR3 gives the full variable domain: KAGVTQTPRYLIKTRGQQVTLSCSPISGHRSVSWYQQTPGQGLQFLFEYFSETQRNKGNFPGRFSGRQFSNSRSEMNVSTLELGDSALYLCASSLDGLQETLYFGPGTRLLVL.

This clonotype showed up just a few times. The chain is built from TRBV7-9 and TRBJ2-6; TRBD1 matches 10 bases. The CDR3 is 19 amino acids. The trim removed 10 bases at V and 1 base at J, leaving 16 bases unmatched. Per the germline V gene, CDR1 is SEHNR and CDR2 is FQNEAQ (reference sequence). This CDR3 is CATLPVPGQGKSGANVLTF. DNA of the CDR3: TGTGCCACCCTCCCCGTTCCGGGACAGGGGAAATCTGGGGCCAACGTCCTGACTTTC.

This clonotype was recorded a few times. This sequence joins TRBV27 and TRBJ2-2, with TRBD2 matching over 9 bases. Trimming took 5 bases from V and 3 from J; bases not matched to a gene: 13. Germline V gives CDR1 MNHEY, CDR2 SMNVEV (reference sequence). The CDR3 is 18 amino acids. The CDR3 region is CASSPAPRSGGHTGELFF. The CDR3 DNA sequence: TGTGCCAGCAGTCCCGCCCCCCGGAGCGGGGGGCACACCGGGGAGCTGTTTTTT.

V and J are TRBV6-5 and TRBJ1-5; the D is unclear. This CDR3 has 19 amino acids. Germline V gene lookup returns CDR1 MNHEY and CDR2 SVGAGI. Deletions cut 0 bases from V and 6 bases from J, with 24 bases between. The CDR3 protein is CASSYSTWQRMGVGQPQHF. For the CDR3, the DNA is TGTGCCAGCAGTTACTCGACCTGGCAAAGGATGGGTGTAGGTCAGCCCCAGCATTTT.

This clonotype occurred a few times. The chain couples TRBV20-1 to TRBJ2-7, with TRBD2 identical over 7 bases. The CDR3 loop spans 13 amino acids. CDR1 is DFQATT, CDR2 SNEGSKA, per germline (reference sequence). Trimming took 5 bases from V and 4 from J; bases not matched to a gene: 8. The CDR3 nucleotides are TGCAGTGCTCCACGCGGGGGTGGTTACGAGCAGTACTTC. This codes for CSAPRGGGYEQYF.

This clonotype was picked up a small number of times. This chain connects TRBV14 to TRBJ2-7; 11 bases fit TRBD2. This CDR3 contains 14 residues. The V gene's germline CDR1 is SGHDN and CDR2 FVKESK. With 3 bases clipped from V and 11 bases from J, the junction kept 9 bases outside the gene matches. CDR3 sequence (DNA): TGTGCCAGCAGCCACACTAGCGGGGGCCAAAGAAAGTACTTC. Translating it yields CASSHTSGGQRKYF.

This clonotype showed up just a few times. V gene TRBV19 combines with J gene TRBJ2-2; 10 bases map to TRBD1. This CDR3 is built from 15 residues. Germline CDR1 and CDR2: LNHDA and SQIVND (reference sequence). V dropped 5 bases and J dropped 7; count of bases not matched to a gene: 7. In DNA form, the CDR3 reads TGTGCCAGTAGTTATCGACAGGGGGCAATCGGGGAGCTGTTTTTT. Encoded protein: CASSYRQGAIGELFF.

The chain recombines TRBV9 with TRBJ1-2, with D uncertain. The ends were cut back, 3 bases at V and 7 bases at J, with 10 bases in the middle. CDR1 SGDLS and CDR2 YYNGEE come from the germline V gene. This CDR3 is built from 12 residues. The CDR3: CASSDPVGGYTF. The CDR3 region has the DNA TGTGCCAGCAGCGACCCTGTGGGTGGCTACACCTTC. Variable domain in full (rest from reference TRBV9 and TRBJ1-2): DSGVTQTPKHLITATGQRVTLRCSPRSGDLSVYWYQQSLDQGLQFLIQYYNGEERAKGNILERFSAQQFPDLHSELNLSSLELGDSALYFCASSDPVGGYTFGSGTRLTVV.

This rearrangement joins TRBV24-1 to TRBJ2-1; the D gene is possibly TRBD2 (6 bases). Germline values: CDR1 KGHDR, CDR2 SFDVKD. There are 16 residues in the CDR3. Trimming removed 7 bases from V and 0 bases from J, with 15 bases in between. The CDR3 sequence is CATSLSGLSSYNEQFF. DNA of the CDR3: TGTGCCACCAGCCTCTCGGGACTGAGCTCCTACAATGAGCAGTTCTTC.

This chain links TRBV12-3 or TRBV12-4 with TRBJ1-1, with 8 bases aligning to TRBD1. Trimming removed 6 bases from V and 4 bases from J; junction bases left unmatched: 7. The CDR3 sequence is 14 residues long. CDR3 sequence (DNA): TGTGCCAGCAGGACAGGGGTTCTGAGCACTGAAGCTTTCTTT. Translation: CASRTGVLSTEAFF.

This clonotype turned up a few times. The rearrangement uses TRBV20-1 and TRBJ1-4; 7 bases are shared with TRBD1. V dropped 3 bases and J dropped 2; count of bases not matched to a gene: 6. The CDR3 runs 15 residues. Germline CDR1 DFQATT, CDR2 SNEGSKA (reference sequence). CDR3 protein: CSARILQGTNEKLFF. The CDR3 DNA follows: TGCAGTGCTAGGATTTTACAGGGGACTAATGAAAAACTGTTTTTT.